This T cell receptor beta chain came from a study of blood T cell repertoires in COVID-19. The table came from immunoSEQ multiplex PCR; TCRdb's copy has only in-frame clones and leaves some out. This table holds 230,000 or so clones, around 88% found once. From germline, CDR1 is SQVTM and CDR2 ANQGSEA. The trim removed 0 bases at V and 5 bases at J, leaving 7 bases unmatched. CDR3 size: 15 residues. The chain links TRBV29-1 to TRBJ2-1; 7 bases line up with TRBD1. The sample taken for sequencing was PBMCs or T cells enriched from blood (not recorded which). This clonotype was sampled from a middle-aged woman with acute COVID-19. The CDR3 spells CSVEDWDSQNNEQFF. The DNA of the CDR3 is TGCAGCGTTGAAGACTGGGACAGCCAAAACAATGAGCAGTTCTTC.